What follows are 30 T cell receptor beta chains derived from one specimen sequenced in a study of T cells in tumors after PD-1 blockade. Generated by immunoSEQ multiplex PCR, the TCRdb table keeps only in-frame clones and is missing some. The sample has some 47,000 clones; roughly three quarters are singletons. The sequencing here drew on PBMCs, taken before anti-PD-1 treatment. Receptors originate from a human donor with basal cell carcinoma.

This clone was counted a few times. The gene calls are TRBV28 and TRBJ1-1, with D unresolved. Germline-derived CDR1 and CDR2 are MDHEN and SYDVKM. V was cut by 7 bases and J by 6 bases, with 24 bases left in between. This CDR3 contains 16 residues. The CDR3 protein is CASTLLGGVGFPEAFF. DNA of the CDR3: TGTGCCAGCACCCTGTTAGGTGGGGTTGGCTTCCCTGAAGCTTTCTTT.

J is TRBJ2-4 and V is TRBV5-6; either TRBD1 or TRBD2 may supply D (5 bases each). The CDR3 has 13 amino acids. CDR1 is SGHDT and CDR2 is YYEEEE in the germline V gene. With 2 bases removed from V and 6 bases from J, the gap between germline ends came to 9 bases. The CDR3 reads CASSFGARNIQYF. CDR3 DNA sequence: TGTGCCAGCAGCTTCGGGGCACGAAACATTCAGTACTTC.

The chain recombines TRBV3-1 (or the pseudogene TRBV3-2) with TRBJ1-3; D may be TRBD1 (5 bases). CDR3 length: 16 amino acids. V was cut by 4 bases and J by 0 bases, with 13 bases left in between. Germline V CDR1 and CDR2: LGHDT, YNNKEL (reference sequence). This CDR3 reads CASSPHKGVSGNTIYF. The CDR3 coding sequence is TGTGCCAGCAGCCCCCATAAAGGGGTCTCTGGAAACACCATATATTTT.

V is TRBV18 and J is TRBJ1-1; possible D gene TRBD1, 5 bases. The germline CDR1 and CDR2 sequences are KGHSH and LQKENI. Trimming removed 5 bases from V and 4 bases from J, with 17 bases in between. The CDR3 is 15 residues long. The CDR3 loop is CASSTRGEGGTEAFF. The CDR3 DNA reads TGTGCCAGCTCAACTCGGGGGGAGGGTGGCACTGAAGCTTTCTTT.

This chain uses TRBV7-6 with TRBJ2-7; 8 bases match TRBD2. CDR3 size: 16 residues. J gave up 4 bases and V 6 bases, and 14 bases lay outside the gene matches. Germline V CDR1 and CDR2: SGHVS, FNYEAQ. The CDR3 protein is CASSRSIGGGMYEQYF. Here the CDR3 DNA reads TGTGCCAGCAGTCGGAGTATCGGGGGGGGAATGTACGAGCAGTACTTC.

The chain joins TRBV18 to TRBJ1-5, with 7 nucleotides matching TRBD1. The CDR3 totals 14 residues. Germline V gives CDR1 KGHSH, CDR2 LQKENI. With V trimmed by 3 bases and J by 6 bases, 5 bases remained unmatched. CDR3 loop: CASSPRGQAQPQHF. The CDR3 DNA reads TGTGCCAGCTCACCGAGGGGGCAGGCTCAGCCCCAGCATTTT.

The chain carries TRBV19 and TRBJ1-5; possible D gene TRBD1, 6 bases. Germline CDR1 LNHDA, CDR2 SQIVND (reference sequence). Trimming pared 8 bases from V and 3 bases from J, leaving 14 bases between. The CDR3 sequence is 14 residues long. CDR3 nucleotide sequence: TGTGCCAGTGGATTTTACAGGGACAATCAGCCCCAGCATTTT. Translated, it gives CASGFYRDNQPQHF.

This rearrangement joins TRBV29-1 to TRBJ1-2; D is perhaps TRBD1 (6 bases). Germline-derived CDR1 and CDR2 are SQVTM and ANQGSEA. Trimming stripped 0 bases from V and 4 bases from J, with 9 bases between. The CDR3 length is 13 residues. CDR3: CSVEDPRGYGYTF. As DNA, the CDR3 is TGCAGCGTTGAAGATCCCAGGGGCTATGGCTACACCTTC.

The CDR3 nucleotides are TGTGCCAGCACCTTATGGTTGGGGGGGAACTATGGCTACACCTTC. It encodes CASTLWLGGNYGYTF. The chain is built from TRBV28 and TRBJ1-2, with a tentative D call TRBD1 (5 bases). V was trimmed by 7 bases and J by 2 bases, leaving 17 bases between them. This CDR3 is built from 15 residues. CDR1 is MDHEN, CDR2 SYDVKM, per germline.

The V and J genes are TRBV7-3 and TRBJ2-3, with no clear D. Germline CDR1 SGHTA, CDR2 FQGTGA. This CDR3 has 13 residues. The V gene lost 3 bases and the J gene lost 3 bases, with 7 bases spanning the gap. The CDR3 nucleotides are TGTGCCAGCAGCTTCGTCAGAACAGATACGCAGTATTTT. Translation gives CASSFVRTDTQYF.

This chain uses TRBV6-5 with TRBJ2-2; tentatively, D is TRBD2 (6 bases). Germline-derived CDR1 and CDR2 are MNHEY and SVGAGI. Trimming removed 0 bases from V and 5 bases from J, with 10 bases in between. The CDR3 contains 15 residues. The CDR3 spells CASSYSGGRTGELFF. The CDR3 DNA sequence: TGTGCCAGCAGTTACTCGGGGGGAAGGACCGGGGAGCTGTTTTTT.

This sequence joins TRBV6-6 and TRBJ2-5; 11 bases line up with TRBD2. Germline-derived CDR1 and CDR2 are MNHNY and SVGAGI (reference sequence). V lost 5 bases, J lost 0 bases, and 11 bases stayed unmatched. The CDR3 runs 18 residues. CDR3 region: CASSPRSSGRLYQETQYF. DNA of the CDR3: TGTGCCAGCAGTCCCCGGTCTAGCGGGAGGTTGTACCAAGAGACCCAGTACTTC.

The CDR3 protein is CASRVGLANLSSYNEQFF. CDR3 DNA sequence: TGTGCCAGCAGGGTTGGACTAGCGAACCTAAGCTCCTACAATGAGCAGTTCTTC. J is TRBJ2-1 and V is TRBV2; 9 bases agree with TRBD2. Germline V gives CDR1 SNHLY, CDR2 FYNNEI. This CDR3 has 18 residues. The J segment lost 0 bases and the V segment lost 6 bases, leaving 12 bases of the junction unmatched.

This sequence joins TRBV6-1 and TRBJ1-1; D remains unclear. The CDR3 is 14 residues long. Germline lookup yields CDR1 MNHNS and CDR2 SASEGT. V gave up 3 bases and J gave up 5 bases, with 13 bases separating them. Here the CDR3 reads CASSDNYLRTEAFF. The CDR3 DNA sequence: TGTGCCAGCAGTGATAACTACCTCCGGACTGAAGCTTTCTTT.

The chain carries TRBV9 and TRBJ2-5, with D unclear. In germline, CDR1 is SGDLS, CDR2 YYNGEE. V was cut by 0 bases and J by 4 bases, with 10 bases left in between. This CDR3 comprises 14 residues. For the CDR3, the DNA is TGTGCCAGCAGCGTAGGGCCGATCGGAGAGACCCAGTACTTC. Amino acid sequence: CASSVGPIGETQYF.

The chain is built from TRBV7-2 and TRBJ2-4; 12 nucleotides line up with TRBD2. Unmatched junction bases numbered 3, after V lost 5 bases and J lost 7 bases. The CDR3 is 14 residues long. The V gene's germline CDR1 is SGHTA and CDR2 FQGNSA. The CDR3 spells CASSTTSGRNIQYF. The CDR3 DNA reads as TGTGCCAGCAGCACCACTAGCGGGAGGAACATTCAGTACTTC. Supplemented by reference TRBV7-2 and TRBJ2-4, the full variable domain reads GAGVSQSPSNKVTEKGKDVELRCDPISGHTALYWYRQSLGQGLEFLIYFQGNSAPDKSGLPSDRFSAERTGGSVSTLTIQRTQQEDSAVYLCASSTTSGRNIQYFGAGTRLSVL.

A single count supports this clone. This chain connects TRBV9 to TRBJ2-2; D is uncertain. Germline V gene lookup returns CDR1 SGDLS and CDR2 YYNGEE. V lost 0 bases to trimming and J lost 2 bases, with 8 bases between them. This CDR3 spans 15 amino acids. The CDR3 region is CASSVGLINTGELFF. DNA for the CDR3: TGTGCCAGCAGCGTAGGTCTGATCAACACCGGGGAGCTGTTTTTT.

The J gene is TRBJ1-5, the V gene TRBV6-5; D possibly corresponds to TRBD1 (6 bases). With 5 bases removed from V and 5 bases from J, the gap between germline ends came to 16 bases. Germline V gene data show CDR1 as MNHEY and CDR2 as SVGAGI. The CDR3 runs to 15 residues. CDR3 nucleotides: TGTGCCAGCAGTCTGTTTTGGGGGGCGTATCAGCCCCAGCATTTT. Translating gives CASSLFWGAYQPQHF.

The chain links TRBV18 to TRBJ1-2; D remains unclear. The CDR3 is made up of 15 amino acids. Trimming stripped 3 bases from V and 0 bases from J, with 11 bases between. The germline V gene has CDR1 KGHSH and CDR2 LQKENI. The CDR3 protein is CASSPAAAPNYGYTF. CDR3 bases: TGTGCCAGCTCACCGGCGGCAGCGCCTAACTATGGCTACACCTTC.

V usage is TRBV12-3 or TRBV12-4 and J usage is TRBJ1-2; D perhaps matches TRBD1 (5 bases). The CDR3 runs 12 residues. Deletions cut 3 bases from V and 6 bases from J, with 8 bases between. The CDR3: CASSLTEDGYTF. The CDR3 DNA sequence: TGTGCCAGCAGTTTGACAGAGGATGGCTACACCTTC.

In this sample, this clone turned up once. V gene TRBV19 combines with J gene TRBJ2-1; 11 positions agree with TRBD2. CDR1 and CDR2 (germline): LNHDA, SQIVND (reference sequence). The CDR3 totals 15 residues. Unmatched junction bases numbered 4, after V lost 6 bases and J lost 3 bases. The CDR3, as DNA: TGTGCCAGTAGGCCGGGACTAGCGGACTACAATGAGCAGTTCTTC. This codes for CASRPGLADYNEQFF. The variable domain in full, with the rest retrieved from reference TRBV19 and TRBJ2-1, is DGGITQSPKYLFRKEGQNVTLSCEQNLNHDAMYWYRQDPGQGLRLIYYSQIVNDFQKGDIAEGYSVSREKKESFPLTVTSAQKNPTAFYLCASRPGLADYNEQFFGPGTRLTVL.

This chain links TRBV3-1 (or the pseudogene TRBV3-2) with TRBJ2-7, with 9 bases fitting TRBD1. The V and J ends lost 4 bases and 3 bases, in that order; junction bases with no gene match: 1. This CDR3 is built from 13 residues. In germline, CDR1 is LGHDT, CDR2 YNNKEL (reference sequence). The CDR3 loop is CASSLGQGYEQYF. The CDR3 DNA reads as TGTGCCAGCAGCCTGGGACAGGGCTACGAGCAGTACTTC.

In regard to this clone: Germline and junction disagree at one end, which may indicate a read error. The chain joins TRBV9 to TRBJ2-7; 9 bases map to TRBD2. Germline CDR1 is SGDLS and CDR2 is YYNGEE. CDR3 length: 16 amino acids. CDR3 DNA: TGTGTCAGCAGCGTACTAGCGGGCGCTCGTGTGGACGAGCAGTACTTC. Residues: CVSSVLAGARVDEQYF. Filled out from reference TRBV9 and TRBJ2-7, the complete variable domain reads DSGVTQTPKHLITATGQRVTLRCSPRSGDLSVYWYQQSLDQGLQFLIQYYNGEERAKGNILERFSAQQFPDLHSELNLSSLELGDSALYFCVSSVLAGARVDEQYFGPGTRLTVT.

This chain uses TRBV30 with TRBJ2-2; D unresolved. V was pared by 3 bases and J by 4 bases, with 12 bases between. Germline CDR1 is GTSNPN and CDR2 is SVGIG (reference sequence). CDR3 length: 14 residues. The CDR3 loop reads CAWRAKGGTGELFF. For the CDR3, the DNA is TGTGCCTGGAGGGCGAAGGGCGGCACCGGGGAGCTGTTTTTT.

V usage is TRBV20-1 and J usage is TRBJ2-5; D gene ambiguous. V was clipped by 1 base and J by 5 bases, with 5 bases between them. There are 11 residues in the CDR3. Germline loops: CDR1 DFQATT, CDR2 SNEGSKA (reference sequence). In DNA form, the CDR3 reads TGCAGTGCTAGAGCCCGCGAGACCCAGTACTTC. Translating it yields CSARARETQYF.

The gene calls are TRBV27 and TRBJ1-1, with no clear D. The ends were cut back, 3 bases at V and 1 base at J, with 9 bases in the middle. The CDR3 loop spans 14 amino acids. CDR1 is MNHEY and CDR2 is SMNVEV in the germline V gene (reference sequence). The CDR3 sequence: CASSLQTSNTEAFF. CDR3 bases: TGTGCCAGCAGTTTGCAGACCTCGAACACTGAAGCTTTCTTT.

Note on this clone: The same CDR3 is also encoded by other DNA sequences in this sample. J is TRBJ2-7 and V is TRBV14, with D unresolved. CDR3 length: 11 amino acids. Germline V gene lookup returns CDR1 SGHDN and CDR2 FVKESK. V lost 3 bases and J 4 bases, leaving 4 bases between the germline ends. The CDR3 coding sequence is TGTGCCAGCAGCCACAGTTACGAGCAGTACTTC. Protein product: CASSHSYEQYF. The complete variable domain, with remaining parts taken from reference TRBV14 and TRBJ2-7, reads EAGVTQFPSHSVIEKGQTVTLRCDPISGHDNLYWYRRVMGKEIKFLLHFVKESKQDESGMPNNRFLAERTGGTYSTLKVQPAELEDSGVYFCASSHSYEQYFGPGTRLTVT.

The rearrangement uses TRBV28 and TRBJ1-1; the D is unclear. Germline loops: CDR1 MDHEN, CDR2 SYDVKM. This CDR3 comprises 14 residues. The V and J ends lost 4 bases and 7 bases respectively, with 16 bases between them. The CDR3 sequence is CASSSHAESNEAFF. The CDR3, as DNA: TGTGCCAGCAGTTCACACGCGGAGAGTAATGAAGCTTTCTTT.

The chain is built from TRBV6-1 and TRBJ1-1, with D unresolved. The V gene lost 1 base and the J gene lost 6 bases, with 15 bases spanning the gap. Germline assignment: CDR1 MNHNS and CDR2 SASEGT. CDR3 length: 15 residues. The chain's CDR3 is CASSEGGRSSAEAFF. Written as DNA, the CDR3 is TGTGCCAGCAGTGAAGGTGGCAGGAGTAGCGCTGAAGCTTTCTTT.

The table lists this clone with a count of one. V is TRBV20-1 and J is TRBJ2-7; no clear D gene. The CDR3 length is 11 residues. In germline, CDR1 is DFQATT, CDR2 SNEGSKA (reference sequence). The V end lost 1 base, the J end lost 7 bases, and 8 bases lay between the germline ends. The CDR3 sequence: CSARGKGEQYF. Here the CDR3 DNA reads TGCAGTGCTAGAGGTAAAGGGGAGCAGTACTTC.